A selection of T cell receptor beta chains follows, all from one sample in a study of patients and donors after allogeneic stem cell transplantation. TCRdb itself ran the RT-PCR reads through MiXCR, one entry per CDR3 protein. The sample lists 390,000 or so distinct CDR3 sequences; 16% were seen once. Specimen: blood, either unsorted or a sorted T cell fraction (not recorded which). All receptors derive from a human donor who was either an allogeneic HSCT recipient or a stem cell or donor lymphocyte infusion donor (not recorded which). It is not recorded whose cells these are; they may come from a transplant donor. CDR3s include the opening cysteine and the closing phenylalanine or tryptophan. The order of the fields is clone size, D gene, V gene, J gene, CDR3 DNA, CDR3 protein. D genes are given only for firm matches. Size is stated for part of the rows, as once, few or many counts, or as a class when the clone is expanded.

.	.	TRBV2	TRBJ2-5	TGTGCCTGGAAGAGGGGGTCCCAAGAGACCCAGTACTTC	CAWKRGSQETQYF
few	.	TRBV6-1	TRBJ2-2	TGTGCCAGCAGTCTCCGGGGGCCAAGTGGGGAGCTGTTTTTT	CASSLRGPSGELFF
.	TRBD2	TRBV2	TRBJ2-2	TGTGCCAGCAGTGAGGAACTAGCGGGGACCGGGGAGCTGTTTTTT	CASSEELAGTGELFF
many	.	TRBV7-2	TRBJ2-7	TGTGCCAGCAGCTTGGTACAGTCCTACGAGCAGTACTTC	CASSLVQSYEQYF
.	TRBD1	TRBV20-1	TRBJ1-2	TGCAGTGCTAGGCAGGGGGCGACTGGCTACACCTTC	CSARQGATGYTF
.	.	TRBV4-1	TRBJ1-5	TGCGCCAGCAGCCAAGGGACAGTTTCCCTCCAGCCCCAGCATTTT	CASSQGTVSLQPQHF
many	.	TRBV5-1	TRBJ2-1	TGCGCCAGCAGCTTGGGACAGACTGCCTACAATGAGCAGTTCTTC	CASSLGQTAYNEQFF
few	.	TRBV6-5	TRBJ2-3	TGTGCCAGCAGTTACTCGGCAGGGCGACAAGATACGCAGTATTTT	CASSYSAGRQDTQYF
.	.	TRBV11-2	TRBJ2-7	TGTGCCAGCAGCTCGGGGGTGGGGTTCGAGCAGTACTTC	CASSSGVGFEQYF
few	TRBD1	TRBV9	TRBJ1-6	TGTGCCAGCCGTCCAGGGGGCGCATACAATTCACCCCTCCACTTT	CASRPGGAYNSPLHF
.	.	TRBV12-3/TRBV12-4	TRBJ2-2	TGTGCCAGCAGTTTAAGGGAGTACCTGGGGGAGCTGTTTTTT	CASSLREYLGELFF
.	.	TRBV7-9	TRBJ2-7	TGTGCCAGCAGCTTAGGCCCAGGTATGCTCTACGAGCAGTACTTC	CASSLGPGMLYEQYF
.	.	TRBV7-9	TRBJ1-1	TGTGCCAGCAGCTTAGAGGTCGGAGTGAACACTGAAGCTTTCTTT	CASSLEVGVNTEAFF
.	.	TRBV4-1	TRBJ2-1	TGCGCCAGCACACGCAGACAGGAGTCCTACAATGAGCAGTTCTTC	CASTRRQESYNEQFF
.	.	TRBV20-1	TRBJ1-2	TGCAGTGCTCAAAGAGTCGGCTACACCTTC	CSAQRVGYTF
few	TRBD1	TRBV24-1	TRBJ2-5	TGTGCCACCAGTGATACCCGGGACAGCATCCAAGAGACCCAGTACTTC	CATSDTRDSIQETQYF
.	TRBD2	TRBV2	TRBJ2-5	TGTGCCAGCAGCGTCACTAGCGGGGAATCCTCAGGGACCCAGTACTTC	CASSVTSGESSGTQYF